The 14 T cell receptor beta chains below come from one sample, sequenced in a study of T-cell memory formation after mild COVID-19 (dated by TCRdb to 2020 to 2022). The library relied on 5' RACE. The sequencing machine was an Illumina NovaSeq 6000. Through fastp at Q25 and MiXCR, TCRdb rebuilt clones from the public reads, retaining in-frame beta chains. Rows with a matching CDR3 protein are joined into one entry that keeps the most common DNA and genes. The sample includes roughly 600,000 distinct CDR3 sequences, with roughly 18% observed a single time. The ten largest clones take up approximately 12% of the sample. The sequencing input was PBMCs or a T cell subset sorted from them (not recorded which). These receptors came from an adult woman who had mild COVID-19 (a few samples of this study predate the infection). The sample titles of this study are shuffled in the database, so cell type and time point are left out; the donor was told from shared clones.

The CDR3: CSARDWGHTANYGYTF. DNA for the CDR3: TGCAGTGCTAGAGATTGGGGTCATACGGCTAACTATGGCTACACCTTC. The rearrangement links TRBV20-1 to TRBJ1-2; D not resolved. The CDR3 totals 16 residues. Germline values: CDR1 DFQATT, CDR2 SNEGSKA (reference sequence). V was trimmed by 0 bases and J by 0 bases, leaving 14 bases between them.

This clonotype turned up a few times. This sequence joins TRBV12-3 or TRBV12-4 and TRBJ1-1, with D possibly matching TRBD1 (5 bases). The CDR3 is 14 residues long. V dropped 6 bases and J dropped 5 bases, with 16 bases sitting between them. CDR3 sequence reads: CASRTAGLGTEAFF. CDR3 coding DNA: TGTGCCAGCAGGACGGCAGGGCTTGGGACTGAAGCTTTCTTT.

The chain links TRBV7-6 to TRBJ2-2; D is possibly TRBD1 (5 bases). This CDR3 spans 20 amino acids. V shed 6 bases and J shed 0 bases, with 26 bases lying between them. Germline V gene sequence: CDR1 SGHVS, CDR2 FNYEAQ. The CDR3 loop is CASRLNLGETLTSNTGELFF. The DNA for the CDR3 is TGTGCCAGCAGATTAAATTTAGGGGAAACTCTAACCTCGAACACCGGGGAGCTGTTTTTT.

This clonotype has only a few counts. This chain uses TRBV21-1 with TRBJ2-7. TRBV21-1 is described as a pseudogene. The CDR3 runs 13 residues. This CDR3 is CASTPEAAYEQYF. CDR3 in DNA: TGTGCCAGCACCCCAGAGGCAGCCTACGAGCAGTACTTC.

This clonotype was found once. The chain couples TRBV10-3 to TRBJ2-3; 15 positions match TRBD2. This CDR3 region has 16 residues. J was trimmed by 5 bases and V by 6 bases; bases with no gene match: 6. CDR1 and CDR2 (germline): ENHRY, SYGVKD. CDR3 DNA sequence: TGTGCCATCAGCCCGGGACTAGCGGGAGGAAAAGATACGCAGTATTTT. Translated: CAISPGLAGGKDTQYF.

There are a few counts of this clonotype. J is TRBJ1-2 and V is TRBV7-9; maybe TRBD1 (5 bases). Germline V gives CDR1 SEHNR, CDR2 FQNEAQ (reference sequence). The CDR3 has 13 residues. Trimming took off 4 bases at V and 4 bases at J, with 10 bases between the two ends. The CDR3 DNA reads TGTGCCAGCAGCTGGACCGGGACCTATGGCTACACCTTC. Protein: CASSWTGTYGYTF.

This chain joins TRBV7-2 and TRBJ2-3; D is unresolved. CDR1 is SGHTA and CDR2 is FQGNSA in the germline V gene. The CDR3 is 15 amino acids. Trimming took off 4 bases at V and 4 bases at J, with 15 bases between the two ends. The DNA for the CDR3 is TGTGCCAGCAGCTCCATAACCCCATTTCCAGATACGCAGTATTTT. It codes for CASSSITPFPDTQYF.

The chain is built from TRBV20-1 and TRBJ2-4; TRBD1 aligns across 10 bases. V was clipped by 6 bases and J by 9 bases; unmatched bases: 14. There are 15 residues in the CDR3. CDR1 DFQATT and CDR2 SNEGSKA come from the germline V gene (reference sequence). The CDR3 DNA sequence: TGCAGTGCCGAAGGGGACAGGGGAGGGGTTGGCATTCAGTACTTC. This translates into CSAEGDRGGVGIQYF.

The V and J genes are TRBV5-1 and TRBJ2-5; a possible D gene is TRBD2 (6 bases). The V end was cut by 0 bases, the J end by 4 bases, with 10 bases between. CDR3 length equals 14 residues. Germline-derived CDR1 and CDR2 are SGHRS and YFSETQ. The CDR3 spells CASSLAGTAETQYF. CDR3 nucleotides: TGCGCCAGCAGCTTGGCTGGGACTGCAGAGACCCAGTACTTC.

This rearrangement joins TRBV3-1 to TRBJ2-5; 8 nucleotides line up with TRBD1. V trimming: 2 bases; J trimming: 5 bases; junction bases outside the gene matches: 7. The V gene's germline CDR1 is LGHDT and CDR2 YNNKEL (reference sequence). CDR3 length equals 15 residues. CDR3 sequence: CASSQMTGESETQYF. The CDR3 DNA reads as TGTGCCAGCAGCCAAATGACAGGGGAGTCGGAGACCCAGTACTTC.

The chain employs TRBV5-1 and TRBJ1-5; a weak D match, TRBD1 (5 bases). CDR1 and CDR2 (germline): SGHRS, YFSETQ. V dropped 4 bases and J dropped 9 bases, with 14 bases sitting between them. The CDR3 sequence is 13 residues long. The CDR3 region has the DNA TGCGCCAGCAGCACAAGCACGGGGGGGCCCCAGCATTTT. Protein sequence: CASSTSTGGPQHF.

This clonotype was observed a handful of times. The gene calls are TRBV24-1 and TRBJ2-7; D is uncertain. CDR3 length: 13 residues. Germline CDR1 is KGHDR and CDR2 is SFDVKD. V shed 4 bases and J shed 4 bases, with 10 bases lying between them. CDR3 DNA sequence: TGTGCCACCAGTGACCCTCTACGATACGAGCAGTACTTC. It codes for CATSDPLRYEQYF.

This clonotype was detected only a few times. J is TRBJ2-5 and V is TRBV12-3 or TRBV12-4; 8 bases line up with TRBD2. CDR3 length equals 15 residues. The ends lost 7 bases at V and 4 bases at J; junction bases unmatched: 11. CDR3 coding DNA: TGTGCCAGCACCCTCGGGGGGGGTGGAGGAGAGACCCAGTACTTC. Translated, it gives CASTLGGGGGETQYF.

This clonotype occurred a few times. V usage is TRBV13 and J usage is TRBJ2-3; TRBD1 is a possible D gene (6 bases). CDR1 and CDR2 (germline): PRHDT, FYEKMQ (reference sequence). There are 14 residues in the CDR3. The V end lost 5 bases, the J end lost 1 base, and 10 bases lay between the germline ends. The CDR3 loop is CASSGQTGTDTQYF. The DNA of the CDR3 is TGTGCCAGCAGCGGACAGACCGGCACAGATACGCAGTATTTT. Full variable domain (remainder filled in from reference TRBV13 and TRBJ2-3): AAGVIQSPRHLIKEKRETATLKCYPIPRHDTVYWYQQGPGQDPQFLISFYEKMQSDKGSIPDRFSAQQFSDYHSELNMSSLELGDSALYFCASSGQTGTDTQYFGPGTRLTVL.